This T cell receptor beta chain was retrieved from a study of CD8 T cells in Susac syndrome. The controls, all healthy donors, were matched for age and sex. Negative isolation yielded the CD8+ and CD4+ T cells, while FACS enriched the TEMRA cells. With random hexamers, about 0.45 to 1 ug RNA was reverse transcribed. TCRdb ran MiXCR on the immunoSEQ multiplex PCR reads and lists one entry per CDR3 protein. The sample includes 130,000 to 150,000 distinct CDR3 sequences, approximately 94% of them seen just once. The receptor's source is a human donor in good health. The material sequenced was CD4+ T cells from PBMCs.

Here the CDR3 reads CASSYRGAPGGYTF. In nucleotides, the CDR3 is TGTGCCAGCAGTTACCGCGGGGCCCCCGGGGGCTACACCTTC. The chain joins TRBV6-5 to TRBJ1-2; D might be TRBD1 (5 bases). The germline V and J ends were trimmed by 2 bases and 8 bases, with 15 bases remaining between them. CDR1 MNHEY and CDR2 SVGAGI come from the germline V gene. The CDR3 consists of 14 residues.